A single sample is the source of the 22 T cell receptor beta chains below, sequenced in a study of T cells after yellow fever vaccination. TCRdb called the 5' RACE reads again in MiXCR, with one record for every CDR3 protein. The sample lists around 320,000 distinct CDR3 sequences, around 9.3% occurring once. Material: CD4+ T cells sorted from PBMCs, obtained 5 days after the yellow fever booster vaccination. Source of these receptors: a man younger than 30 who received the YFV17D yellow fever vaccine.

This clonotype was seen repeatedly, ten times or more. The chain recombines TRBV5-6 with TRBJ1-6; 7 nucleotides line up with TRBD1. V lost 0 bases to trimming and J lost 6 bases; unmatched junction nucleotides: 3. Germline CDR1 is SGHDT and CDR2 is YYEEEE. This CDR3 spans 15 amino acids. CDR3 amino acids: CASSLGQGRNSPLHF. The CDR3, as DNA: TGTGCCAGCAGCTTGGGACAGGGCCGTAATTCACCCCTCCACTTT.

This clonotype has a handful of counts. The chain combines TRBV5-1 with TRBJ2-3; weak D call: TRBD1 (6 bases). The CDR3 length is 14 residues. Trimming removed 6 bases at V and 0 bases at J, with 11 bases between. Germline V lookup: CDR1 SGHRS, CDR2 YFSETQ. The CDR3 loop is CASKTGPSTDTQYF. DNA for the CDR3: TGCGCCAGCAAAACAGGGCCCAGCACAGATACGCAGTATTTT.

A few counts support this clonotype. J is TRBJ2-3 and V is TRBV7-2; D might be TRBD1 (5 bases). V lost 4 bases, J lost 0 bases, and 14 bases lay in between. Germline values: CDR1 SGHTA, CDR2 FQGNSA. This CDR3 is 16 amino acids long. The CDR3 region is CASSSGHSTSTDTQYF. The CDR3 nucleotides read TGTGCCAGCAGCTCCGGACACTCTACTAGCACAGATACGCAGTATTTT.

The rearrangement uses TRBV12-3 or TRBV12-4 and TRBJ2-1; the D call may be TRBD1 or TRBD2 (5 bases each). V was clipped by 5 bases and J by 10 bases, with 15 bases between them. This CDR3 is built from 13 residues. The CDR3 bases are TGTGCCAGCAGTCGCCGGGACCAAGGGGAGCAGTTCTTC. Protein product: CASSRRDQGEQFF.

The rearrangement links TRBV28 to TRBJ1-3; D gene uncertain. Germline V CDR1 and CDR2: MDHEN, SYDVKM. This CDR3 has 14 amino acids. V dropped 6 bases and J dropped 1 base, with 10 bases sitting between them. The CDR3 region is CASRQPGSGNTIYF. The CDR3 DNA is TGTGCCAGCAGACAACCGGGGTCTGGAAACACCATATATTTT.

The chain recombines TRBV5-4 with TRBJ1-1; TRBD1 agrees at 12 bases. Germline V CDR1 and CDR2: SGHNT, YYREEE (reference sequence). The CDR3 loop spans 19 amino acids. After removal of 2 bases from V and 6 bases from J, the junction contained 17 bases not matched to a gene. The CDR3 here is CASSFSRDRGLRTSAEAFF. As DNA, the CDR3 is TGTGCCAGCAGCTTCTCCCGGGACAGGGGGCTCCGGACTAGCGCTGAAGCTTTCTTT.

In this sample, this clonotype turned up a few times. V and J are TRBV27 and TRBJ1-2; 9 bases line up with TRBD1. CDR3 length: 13 residues. Unmatched junction bases numbered 7, after V lost 6 bases and J lost 8 bases. The germline gives CDR1 MNHEY, CDR2 SMNVEV (reference sequence). For the CDR3, the DNA is TGTGCCAGCAGGGTGACAGGGGGAAGAGGCTACACCTTC. Encoded protein: CASRVTGGRGYTF.

This clonotype was counted only a few times. The chain uses TRBV6-5 and TRBJ2-3; D may be TRBD1 (5 bases). CDR1 MNHEY and CDR2 SVGAGI come from the germline V gene. Trimming stripped 0 bases from V and 2 bases from J, with 9 bases between. The length of the CDR3 is 15 residues. The CDR3 DNA reads as TGTGCCAGCAGTTACTCGACACAGGTCACAGATACGCAGTATTTT. It is translated as CASSYSTQVTDTQYF.

This clonotype has just a few counts. This rearrangement joins TRBV4-1 to TRBJ2-1, with D perhaps assigned TRBD1 or TRBD2 (5 bases each). CDR3 length: 20 residues. CDR1 is MGHRA and CDR2 is YSYEKL in the germline V gene. Trimming removed 2 bases from V and 7 bases from J, with 30 bases in between. DNA for the CDR3: TGCGCCAGCAGCCAAAAAGGGACGGGGCTTCTCACCAACTGGAAGAATGAGCAGTTCTTC. It codes for CASSQKGTGLLTNWKNEQFF.

The chain links TRBV9 to TRBJ2-2; 14 positions agree with TRBD2. From germline, CDR1 is SGDLS and CDR2 YYNGEE. Trimming cost V 4 bases and J 3 bases; bases outside gene matches: 8. CDR3 size: 18 residues. Here the CDR3 reads CASSLGLAGGLDTGELFF. The CDR3 DNA follows: TGTGCCAGCAGCCTTGGACTAGCGGGGGGCCTCGACACCGGGGAGCTGTTTTTT.

The rearrangement uses TRBV6-2 or TRBV6-3 and TRBJ2-1; 7 positions agree with TRBD2. Germline-derived CDR1 and CDR2 are MNHEY and SVGEGT. This CDR3 spans 11 amino acids. V dropped 5 bases and J dropped 13; count of bases not matched to a gene: 5. The CDR3 DNA sequence: TGTGCCAGCAGTACAAGCGGGATCCAGTTCTTC. It yields the protein CASSTSGIQFF.

In its sample, this clonotype was seen many times. The V call is TRBV5-1, the J call TRBJ1-1; 7 bases align to TRBD1. The length of the CDR3 is 13 residues. Trimming cost V 6 bases and J 0 bases; bases outside gene matches: 2. Germline V CDR1 and CDR2: SGHRS, YFSETQ. In DNA, the CDR3 is TGCGCCAGCATTGGGACAGTGAACACTGAAGCTTTCTTT. Translating gives CASIGTVNTEAFF.

This clonotype was counted between two and nine times. J is TRBJ2-3 and V is TRBV20-1; D is ambiguous. V dropped 0 bases and J dropped 6 bases, with 10 bases sitting between them. Germline CDR1 DFQATT, CDR2 SNEGSKA (reference sequence). The CDR3 runs to 13 residues. The CDR3 nucleotides read TGCAGTGCTAGAGAGGCCAGCCTGGATACGCAGTATTTT. Translated, it gives CSAREASLDTQYF.

This clonotype was seen only a few times. The chain carries TRBV3-1 and TRBJ2-5; D unclear. The germline CDR1 and CDR2 sequences are LGHDT and YNNKEL (reference sequence). V lost 0 bases and J lost 2, with 7 bases in between. CDR3 length equals 14 residues. The CDR3 region has the DNA TGTGCCAGCAGCCAAGATACAGCGCAAGAGACCCAGTACTTC. Protein: CASSQDTAQETQYF.

There are a few counts of this clonotype. This chain connects TRBV9 to TRBJ2-1; 8 bases fit TRBD2. Germline-derived CDR1 and CDR2 are SGDLS and YYNGEE. CDR3 length equals 13 residues. The trim removed 7 bases at V and 7 bases at J, leaving 7 bases unmatched. The CDR3 nucleotides read TGTGCCAGCTCCCATAGCGGGGTTAATGAGCAGTTCTTC. As protein: CASSHSGVNEQFF.

This clonotype was seen only a few times. J is TRBJ2-5 and V is TRBV7-2, with D perhaps being TRBD1 or TRBD2 (5 bases each). The CDR3 runs to 15 residues. Germline V lookup: CDR1 SGHTA, CDR2 FQGNSA. Trimming left V 5 bases short and J 1 base short, with 14 bases between. CDR3 coding DNA: TGTGCCAGCAGCACGACAGCCGGGATCCAAGAGACCCAGTACTTC. Translation gives CASSTTAGIQETQYF.

The chain combines TRBV5-1 with TRBJ2-5; 7 bases are shared with TRBD2. Germline loops: CDR1 SGHRS, CDR2 YFSETQ. The CDR3 is made up of 15 amino acids. Losses at the gene ends were 1 base for V and 0 bases for J; bases not matched to a gene: 3. The CDR3 loop reads CASSLSSGNQETQYF. Written as DNA, the CDR3 is TGCGCCAGCAGCTTGTCTAGCGGTAACCAAGAGACCCAGTACTTC.

This clonotype was counted only a few times. The chain employs TRBV12-3 or TRBV12-4 and TRBJ1-5, with D unresolved. V was pared by 2 bases and J by 3 bases, with 2 bases between. The CDR3 is 12 residues long. CDR3 sequence reads: CASSLPNQPQHF. The CDR3 DNA follows: TGTGCCAGCAGTTTACCCAATCAGCCCCAGCATTTT.

At least ten counts were recorded for this clonotype. This chain links TRBV14 with TRBJ2-5, with no clear D. Germline V gene data show CDR1 as SGHDN and CDR2 as FVKESK. The CDR3 spans 13 residues. Deletions cut 2 bases from V and 1 base from J, with 5 bases between. This CDR3 is CASSQYVQETQYF. DNA of the CDR3: TGTGCCAGCAGCCAATATGTCCAAGAGACCCAGTACTTC. The full variable domain, in which reference TRBV14 and TRBJ2-5 provide the parts outside the CDR3, is EAGVTQFPSHSVIEKGQTVTLRCDPISGHDNLYWYRRVMGKEIKFLLHFVKESKQDESGMPNNRFLAERTGGTYSTLKVQPAELEDSGVYFCASSQYVQETQYFGPGTRLLVL.

This clonotype was counted only a few times. The J gene is TRBJ2-7, the V gene TRBV7-9; 7 bases are shared with TRBD1. Losses at the gene ends were 2 bases for V and 4 bases for J; bases not matched to a gene: 5. Germline V gene sequence: CDR1 SEHNR, CDR2 FQNEAQ (reference sequence). The CDR3 has 14 amino acids. The CDR3 nucleotides are TGTGCCAGCAGCTTAACACAGGGGCCATACGAGCAGTACTTC. Translation gives CASSLTQGPYEQYF.

The CDR3 DNA sequence: TGTGCCAGCAGTTTCGGACTAGCGGGGTCCTTAGAGCAGTTCTTC. It translates to CASSFGLAGSLEQFF. The chain couples TRBV12-3 or TRBV12-4 to TRBJ2-1; TRBD2 matches at 12 bases. The J segment lost 10 bases and the V segment lost 3 bases, leaving 7 bases of the junction unmatched. This CDR3 spans 15 amino acids.

This clonotype appeared many times. The gene calls are TRBV2 and TRBJ1-5; D call uncertain. Deletions cut 8 bases from V and 0 bases from J, with 11 bases between. The CDR3 runs to 14 residues. CDR1 is SNHLY and CDR2 is FYNNEI in the germline V gene. The CDR3 spells CASAPTNSNQPQHF. The DNA of the CDR3 is TGTGCCAGCGCGCCGACGAATAGCAATCAGCCCCAGCATTTT.